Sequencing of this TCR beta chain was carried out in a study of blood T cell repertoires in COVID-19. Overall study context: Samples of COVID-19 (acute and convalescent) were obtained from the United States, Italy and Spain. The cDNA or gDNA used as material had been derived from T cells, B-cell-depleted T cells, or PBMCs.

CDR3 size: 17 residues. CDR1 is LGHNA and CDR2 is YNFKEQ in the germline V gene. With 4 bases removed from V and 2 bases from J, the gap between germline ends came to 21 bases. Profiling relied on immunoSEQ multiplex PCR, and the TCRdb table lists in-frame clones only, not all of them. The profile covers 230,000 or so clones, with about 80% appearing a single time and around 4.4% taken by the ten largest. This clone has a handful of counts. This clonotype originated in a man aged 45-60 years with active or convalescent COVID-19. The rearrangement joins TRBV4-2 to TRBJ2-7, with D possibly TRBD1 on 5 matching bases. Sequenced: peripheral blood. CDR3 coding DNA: TGTGCCAGCAGCCCTGGGGCAGGTTCTGGTTCCCCCTACGAGCAGTACTTC. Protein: CASSPGAGSGSPYEQYF.